This T cell receptor (beta chain) was observed in a study of STAT5B mutations in CD4+ large granular lymphocyte leukemia. Assay used: immunoSEQ multiplex PCR; TCRdb lists only in-frame clones, some missing. The sample has about 30,000 clones, more than 75% seen once. The CDR3 length is 13 residues. CDR1 and CDR2 from the germline V gene are MNHNY and SVGAGI (reference sequence). Trimming removed 2 bases from V and 14 bases from J; junction bases left unmatched: 9. The rearrangement joins TRBV6-6 to TRBJ2-1; 7 bases map to TRBD1. The sample taken for sequencing was CD4+ T cells from blood buffy coats. The origin of this receptor is a human donor in good health. The CDR3 is CASSYPPTGPEFF. The CDR3 coding sequence is TGTGCCAGCAGTTACCCCCCGACAGGGCCGGAGTTCTTC.